What follows are 12 T cell receptor beta chains derived from one specimen sequenced in a study of blood T cell repertoires in COVID-19. The protocol was immunoSEQ multiplex PCR, while the TCRdb copy is restricted to in-frame clones and leaves out a portion. The data show 300,000 to 350,000 clones, approximately 85% seen once. The sequenced sample consisted of PBMCs or T cells enriched from blood (not recorded which). The receptors were gathered from a man aged 25-45 years who had recovered from COVID-19.

The J gene is TRBJ2-1, the V gene TRBV1; the table's TRBD2 call for D was not verified on the DNA. TRBV1 is listed as a pseudogene. The CDR3 extends over 15 amino acids. The DNA of the CDR3 is TGCACCAGCAGCCCCTGGGAGGGGACCTACAATGAGCAGTTCTTC. As protein: CTSSPWEGTYNEQFF.

This rearrangement joins TRBV9 to TRBJ1-3, with unresolved D. Deletions cut 0 bases from V and 7 bases from J, with 8 bases between. The CDR3 covers 13 residues. Germline loops: CDR1 SGDLS, CDR2 YYNGEE. As DNA, the CDR3 is TGTGCCAGCAGCGTAGAGTCGGGGAACACCATATATTTT. Translation gives CASSVESGNTIYF.

The chain is built from TRBV5-5 and TRBJ1-5; possibly TRBD1 for D (5 bases). Per germline, CDR1 SGHKS and CDR2 YYEKEE (reference sequence). V was pared by 2 bases and J by 6 bases, with 12 bases between. The CDR3 spans 14 residues. The CDR3 DNA sequence: TGTGCCAGCAGCTTAGCAGCAGGGATTCAGCCCCAGCATTTT. Residues: CASSLAAGIQPQHF.

The V call is TRBV5-1, the J call TRBJ2-5; no definite D call. This CDR3 region has 14 residues. The germline V gene has CDR1 SGHRS and CDR2 YFSETQ. Trimming cost V 0 bases and J 2 bases, with 8 bases left between them. The CDR3: CASSLGYSQETQYF. DNA of the CDR3: TGCGCCAGCAGCTTGGGTTACAGTCAAGAGACCCAGTACTTC. Based on the CDR3 plus reference TRBV5-1 and TRBJ2-5, the full variable domain is KAGVTQTPRYLIKTRGQQVTLSCSPISGHRSVSWYQQTPGQGLQFLFEYFSETQRNKGNFPGRFSGRQFSNSRSEMNVSTLELGDSALYLCASSLGYSQETQYFGPGTRLLVL.

This clone appeared a single time. V is TRBV5-1 and J is TRBJ1-1; 8 positions agree with TRBD1. The V and J ends lost 4 bases and 1 base, in that order; junction bases with no gene match: 6. Looked up from germline, CDR1 is SGHRS and CDR2 is YFSETQ. This CDR3 spans 15 amino acids. The chain's CDR3 is CASSPETGENTEAFF. DNA for the CDR3: TGCGCCAGCAGCCCAGAGACAGGGGAGAACACTGAAGCTTTCTTT.

The chain has TRBV7-9 and TRBJ1-2, with D possibly matching TRBD1 (5 bases). The germline V and J ends were trimmed by 4 bases and 10 bases, with 19 bases remaining between them. The CDR3 extends over 14 amino acids. Germline assignment: CDR1 SEHNR and CDR2 FQNEAQ (reference sequence). CDR3 in amino acids: CASSYGGGGKDYTF. As DNA, the CDR3 is TGTGCCAGCAGCTACGGGGGTGGAGGAAAGGACTACACCTTC. Supplemented by reference TRBV7-9 and TRBJ1-2, the full variable domain reads DTGVSQNPRHKITKRGQNVTFRCDPISEHNRLYWYRQTLGQGPEFLTYFQNEAQLEKSRLLSDRFSAERPKGSFSTLEIQRTEQGDSAMYLCASSYGGGGKDYTFGSGTRLTVV.

The V gene is TRBV7-9, the J gene TRBJ1-3, with 8 bases fitting TRBD1. V gave up 5 bases and J gave up 2 bases; unmatched junction bases: 8. The CDR3 runs 16 residues. Germline CDR1 reads SEHNR; CDR2 reads FQNEAQ (reference sequence). The chain's CDR3 is CASSLKGTGPGNTIYF. In nucleotides, the CDR3 is TGTGCCAGCAGCCTCAAAGGGACAGGCCCTGGAAACACCATATATTTT.

This chain connects TRBV14 to TRBJ1-6; no clear D. Trimming left V 1 base short and J 12 bases short, with 10 bases between. The V gene's germline CDR1 is SGHDN and CDR2 FVKESK. The length of the CDR3 is 13 residues. CDR3 protein: CASSQGSWRPLHF. The CDR3, as DNA: TGTGCCAGCAGCCAAGGCTCTTGGAGACCCCTCCACTTT. Filled out from reference TRBV14 and TRBJ1-6, the complete variable domain reads EAGVTQFPSHSVIEKGQTVTLRCDPISGHDNLYWYRRVMGKEIKFLLHFVKESKQDESGMPNNRFLAERTGGTYSTLKVQPAELEDSGVYFCASSQGSWRPLHFGNGTRLTVT.

This sequence joins TRBV7-3 and TRBJ2-1; D may be TRBD2 (6 bases). The CDR3 length is 14 residues. The germline V and J ends were trimmed by 3 bases and 6 bases, with 12 bases remaining between them. Per germline, CDR1 SGHTA and CDR2 FQGTGA. The CDR3 spells CASSLAGIGNEQFF. CDR3 sequence (DNA): TGTGCCAGCAGCTTGGCGGGGATAGGCAATGAGCAGTTCTTC.

The chain joins TRBV2 to TRBJ1-6, with 9 bases fitting TRBD1. The trim removed 5 bases at V and 7 bases at J, leaving 3 bases unmatched. CDR1 and CDR2 from the germline V gene are SNHLY and FYNNEI. The CDR3 spans 14 residues. Here the CDR3 reads CASSKGQGNSPLHF. The CDR3 bases are TGTGCCAGCAGTAAAGGACAGGGGAATTCACCCCTCCACTTT.

The genes are TRBV18 and TRBJ2-3; a weak D match, TRBD2 (7 bases). Between the trimmed V and J ends, which lost 3 bases and 4 bases, there was a span of 14 bases. The CDR3 sequence is 15 residues long. Germline loops: CDR1 KGHSH, CDR2 LQKENI. In DNA form, the CDR3 reads TGTGCCAGCTCACCGGGGAGGGGGAGTCCAGATACGCAGTATTTT. Amino acid sequence: CASSPGRGSPDTQYF.

The J gene is TRBJ1-4, the V gene TRBV11-2; a weak D match, TRBD1 (5 bases). The germline V gene has CDR1 SGHAT and CDR2 FQNNGV. CDR3 length equals 18 residues. With 1 base removed from V and 5 bases from J, the gap between germline ends came to 20 bases. The CDR3 coding sequence is TGTGCCAGCAGCTTAGCGCTTGACAGACCGACCAGAAATGAAAAACTGTTTTTT. It codes for CASSLALDRPTRNEKLFF.